These T cell receptor beta chains were read from a single sample in a study of blood T cell repertoires in COVID-19. Sequencing used immunoSEQ multiplex PCR; TCRdb keeps in-frame clones, though not all of them. The sample includes 150,000 to 200,000 clones, approximately 86% of them seen just once. Sequencing was done on a sample of peripheral blood. The receptors stem from a man aged 65 to 85 with active or convalescent COVID-19. CDR3s include the opening cysteine and the closing phenylalanine or tryptophan. The D gene is left open where the match is weak. The size of a clone is reported for some rows only, either as once, few or many, or as a class for expanded clones.

v_call,clone_size,d_call,j_call,cdr3_aa,cdr3_nt
TRBV6-5,-,TRBD1,TRBJ2-7,CASSPSGQGYEQYF,TGTGCCAGCAGTCCGTCGGGACAGGGCTACGAGCAGTACTTC
TRBV27,-,TRBD2,TRBJ2-5,CASSLSPGLAGGGRETQYF,TGTGCCAGCAGTTTGTCACCGGGACTAGCGGGAGGCGGGCGAGAGACCCAGTACTTC
TRBV18,-,TRBD2,TRBJ2-1,CASSPWAGDFNEQFF,TGTGCCAGCTCACCCTGGGCGGGAGACTTCAATGAGCAGTTCTTC
TRBV29-1,-,-,TRBJ1-1,CSVVAGPKAFF,TGCAGCGTTGTAGCGGGGCCCAAAGCTTTCTTT
TRBV27,-,-,TRBJ1-4,CASSFSEGGKLFF,TGTGCCAGCAGTTTTTCTGAAGGCGGAAAACTGTTTTTT
TRBV15,-,-,TRBJ1-6,CATSREPSGTGSSPLHF,TGTGCCACCAGCAGAGAGCCATCCGGGACTGGCTCTTCACCCCTCCACTTT
TRBV10-1,once,-,TRBJ2-5,CASSPGAAETQYF,TGCGCCAGCAGTCCTGGGGCGGCAGAGACCCAGTACTTC
TRBV19,-,-,TRBJ2-5,CASSIESSGRETQYF,TGTGCCAGTAGTATAGAGTCTTCAGGTCGGGAGACCCAGTACTTC
TRBV10-1,-,TRBD2,TRBJ2-2,CASSPRTSGGELFF,TGCGCCAGCAGCCCGAGGACTAGCGGGGGGGAGCTGTTTTTT
TRBV5-4,-,-,TRBJ2-6,CASSEGHKLSSGANVLTF,TGTGCCAGCAGCGAGGGACACAAGCTGAGCTCTGGGGCCAACGTCCTGACTTTC
TRBV4-3,-,TRBD1,TRBJ1-4,CASSQTTGRVQKLFF,TGCGCCAGCAGCCAAACGACAGGGCGGGTCCAAAAACTGTTTTTT
TRBV7-2,-,TRBD1,TRBJ2-3,CASSSTGPDTQYF,TGTGCCAGCAGCTCGACAGGGCCAGATACGCAGTATTTT
TRBV13,-,-,TRBJ2-7,CASSLLQALVYEQYF,TGTGCCAGCAGCTTACTCCAGGCCCTTGTCTACGAGCAGTACTTC
TRBV10-3,once,-,TRBJ2-1,CAISGGPPYNEQFF,TGTGCCATCAGCGGAGGTCCCCCCTACAATGAGCAGTTCTTC
TRBV28,once,-,TRBJ1-5,CASSPPARGLDQPQHF,TGTGCCAGCAGTCCACCTGCCCGGGGGTTGGATCAGCCCCAGCATTTT
TRBV9,-,TRBD1,TRBJ2-6,CASSVAGQGASGANVLTF,TGTGCCAGCAGCGTAGCGGGACAGGGCGCCTCTGGGGCCAACGTCCTGACTTTC
TRBV30,-,-,TRBJ2-2,CAWSVPGSTGELFF,TGTGCCTGGAGTGTTCCGGGGAGCACCGGGGAGCTGTTTTTT
TRBV7-6,many,TRBD1,TRBJ2-2,CASRSGTGNTGELFF,TGTGCCAGCAGATCCGGGACAGGGAACACCGGGGAGCTGTTTTTT
TRBV6-5,-,-,TRBJ1-6,CASSYGAGNYNSPLHF,TGTGCCAGCAGTTACGGGGCAGGCAACTATAATTCACCCCTCCACTTT
TRBV28,-,-,TRBJ2-7,CASRSRGHRRGRYEQYF,TGTGCCAGCAGGTCGAGAGGGCACCGCAGGGGCCGGTACGAGCAGTACTTC
TRBV9,-,TRBD2,TRBJ2-3,CASSLGEGYSTDTQYF,TGTGCCAGCAGCCTGGGGGAGGGATATAGCACAGATACGCAGTATTTT
TRBV10-3,-,TRBD1,TRBJ1-3,CAISDSGLGTGGSGNTIYF,TGTGCCATCAGTGACTCGGGACTGGGGACAGGGGGCTCTGGAAACACCATATATTTT
TRBV18,once,-,TRBJ1-6,CASSPRQETVNSPLHF,TGTGCCAGCTCACCACGTCAGGAGACAGTAAATTCACCCCTCCACTTT
TRBV28,-,-,TRBJ2-7,CASSTGQQPYEQYF,TGTGCCAGCAGTACCGGACAGCAGCCCTACGAGCAGTACTTC
TRBV4-3,-,TRBD1,TRBJ1-3,CASSPEGQIAGNTIYF,TGCGCCAGCAGCCCAGAGGGACAGATTGCTGGAAACACCATATATTTT
TRBV29-1,-,-,TRBJ1-4,CSVRDSAGEKLFF,TGCAGCGTTAGGGACTCGGCGGGGGAAAAACTGTTTTTT
TRBV12-3/TRBV12-4,-,TRBD1,TRBJ2-5,CASRRTGGETQYF,TGTGCCAGCAGGCGGACAGGGGGAGAGACCCAGTACTTC
TRBV19,-,TRBD2,TRBJ2-3,CASSWGLGADTQYF,TGTGCCAGTAGTTGGGGACTAGGGGCGGATACGCAGTATTTT
TRBV5-1,-,-,TRBJ2-2,CASSWGQVNTGELFF,TGCGCCAGCAGCTGGGGGCAAGTGAACACCGGGGAGCTGTTTTTT
TRBV12-3/TRBV12-4,-,TRBD1,TRBJ2-1,CASTPTGGNEQFF,TGTGCCAGCACACCGACAGGGGGCAATGAGCAGTTCTTC
TRBV14,-,-,TRBJ2-7,CASSQEGVGYEQYF,TGTGCCAGCAGCCAAGAAGGGGTCGGATACGAGCAGTACTTC
TRBV2,-,-,TRBJ2-2,CASRTGRGDPTGELFF,TGTGCCAGCAGGACGGGCCGCGGGGACCCAACCGGGGAGCTGTTTTTT
TRBV6-1,few,-,TRBJ2-7,CASSEALFALGGSYEQYF,TGTGCCAGCAGTGAAGCGCTTTTTGCCCTCGGGGGCTCCTACGAGCAGTACTTC
TRBV21-1,-,-,TRBJ1-6,CASSKGFRQADSPLHF,TGTGCCAGCAGCAAAGGGTTTAGACAGGCCGATTCACCCCTCCACTTT